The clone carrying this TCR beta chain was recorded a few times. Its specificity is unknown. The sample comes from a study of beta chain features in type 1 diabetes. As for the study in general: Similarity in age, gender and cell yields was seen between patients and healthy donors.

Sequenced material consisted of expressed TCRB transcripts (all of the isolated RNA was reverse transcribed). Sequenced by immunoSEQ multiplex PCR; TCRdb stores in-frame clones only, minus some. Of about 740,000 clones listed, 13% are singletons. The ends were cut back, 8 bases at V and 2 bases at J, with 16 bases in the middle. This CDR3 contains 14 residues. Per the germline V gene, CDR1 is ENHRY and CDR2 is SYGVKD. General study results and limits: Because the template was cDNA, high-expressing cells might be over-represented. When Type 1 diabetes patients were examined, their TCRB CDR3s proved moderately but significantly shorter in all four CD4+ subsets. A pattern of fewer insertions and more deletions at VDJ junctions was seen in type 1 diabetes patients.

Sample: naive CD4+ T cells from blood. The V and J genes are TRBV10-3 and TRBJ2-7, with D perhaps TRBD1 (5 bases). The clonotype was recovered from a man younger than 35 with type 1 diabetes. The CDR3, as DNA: TGTGCCATCCGAGGTTCTGGGGCTACCTACGAGCAGTACTTC. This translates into CAIRGSGATYEQYF.